This T cell receptor beta chain was recorded in a study of T cell responses to AZD1222 COVID-19 vaccine (dated by TCRdb to the early 2020s). Study-level background: Because spike-specific TCR depth and breadth did not differ between the two schedules, AZD1222 recipients who got a second dose at roughly 4 weeks were pooled with those who got a second dose at roughly 12 weeks. A total of approximately 240 trial participants underwent TCR sequencing, of whom around 200 received two doses of AZD1222 and 26 received two doses of the MenACWY control vaccine. Trial participants were enrolled by age into 18-55, 56-69 and 70-plus year subgroups, with roughly 160, 29 and 62 TCR-sequenced participants respectively.

Paper-wide results and their limitations: CD4 TCRs associated with the vaccine covered the entire spike protein, and the dominant responses were in regions 160-218 and 743-854. Conclusions about previously exposed vaccinees are limited because only six or seven AZD1222 recipients were SARS-CoV-2 seropositive at baseline. The 56-69-year group was small, and its depth increase did not reach significance, likely because of low power. After two AZD1222 doses, spike-specific TCR breadth and depth were significantly higher than at day 0 and than in MenACWY recipients. No day 14 peak-response samples were available, so repertoires were characterized only after the peak T cell response. Participants were mostly white British and included more females than males, and it was suggested by the authors that clonal diversity may have been underestimated. Nearly half of unique spike-specific TCRs reportedly recognized epitopes outside regions mutated in the B.1.351 and B.1.1.7 variants.

Remarks on this clone: Its antigen remains undetermined. No per-base quality is available; no much larger clone lies one base away.

The time point label here, explained by the study, means: baseline before first vaccination. Samples from vaccinated people were obtained from the UK trials COV001 and COV002, which included a single-blind randomized controlled phase 2/3 trial of AZD1222 (ChAdOx1 nCoV-19) in healthy adults. For TCRbeta chain sequencing, PBMC samples were collected from trial participants at day 0 and at day 28 after the second dose. CDR1 is given as MNHEY and CDR2 as SMNVEV, both from the germline V gene (reference sequence). The CDR3, from cysteine to phenylalanine, totals 15 residues. CDR3 DNA only is kept here, 45 bases in frame from base 1. V is pared back by 2 bases and J by 2 bases, with 12 bases lying between the germline termini. The CDR3 regions of human TCRbeta chains were analyzed by immunosequencing. Per the authors' processing: TCRs in the repertoires were compared against a reference library of SARS-CoV-2-specific TCRs that had been generated with the MIRA antigen-specificity platform. Breadth was defined as the fraction of unique TCRs that were SARS-CoV-2-associated, and depth was defined as the fraction of total T cells that were SARS-CoV-2-associated. Using the MIRA data, each spike-specific TCR was mapped to the spike region that the TCR reacts to and placed in a CD4 or CD8 class. Log10-transformed breadth and depth values were compared by one-way ANOVA with Sidak's multiple comparisons tests. TCRdb took over this immuneACCESS table, retaining in-frame rearrangements with V and J assigned. Such tables are incomplete; in checked studies, under half of the missing clones stem from an unresolved V gene, and the remainder is unexplained. V, J and clone size are taken as reported in that table, and D and trimming were inferred from the DNA itself. Recorded for this sample are about 180,000 clones; about 92% of them occurred a single time. The ten largest clones capture approximately 2.5% of the sample.

This TCR was sampled from an adult in good health. The rearrangement joined TRBV27 to TRBJ1-2; TRBD1 is perhaps the D gene, given 5 matching bases. The sample was peripheral blood, taken on day 0 of AZD1222 vaccination. At the DNA level, the sequence is TGTGCCAGCAGTTTAGAGGCACAGGCGAACTATGGCTACACCTTC. It encodes CASSLEAQANYGYTF.